A single sample is the source of the 19 T cell receptor beta chains below, sequenced in a study of shared clonotypes between healthy human individuals. Only in-frame clones appear in the TCRdb table, and some are missing; sequencing was by immunoSEQ multiplex PCR. The sample holds approximately 1.9 million clones, about 93% seen once. Cells designated naive CD8 were CD45RO-negative and were positively selected for CCR7, with terminally differentiated effector memory CD45RA+ cells excluded. Sequencing was done on a sample of naive CD8+ T cells from PBMCs. All receptors come from a man in his late teens or twenties in good health. Some clones in this sample may be carry-over from other donors' samples.

The chain joins TRBV2 to TRBJ2-7, with D perhaps TRBD2 (5 bases). Germline V CDR1 and CDR2: SNHLY, FYNNEI. The CDR3 totals 11 residues. Trimming removed 7 bases at V and 6 bases at J, with 10 bases between. CDR3: CASTRAAEQYF. The CDR3, as DNA: TGTGCCAGCACGAGGGCCGCCGAGCAGTACTTC. The variable domain in full, completed from reference TRBV2 and TRBJ2-7, reads EPEVTQTPSHQVTQMGQEVILRCVPISNHLYFYWYRQILGQKVEFLVSFYNNEISEKSEIFDDQFSVERPDGSNFTLKIRSTKLEDSAMYFCASTRAAEQYFGPGTRLTVT.

This clone was picked up one time. V and J are TRBV28 and TRBJ1-3; D call uncertain. The germline V and J ends were trimmed by 2 bases and 2 bases, with 7 bases remaining between them. CDR1 and CDR2 (germline): MDHEN, SYDVKM. The CDR3 loop spans 14 amino acids. CDR3 coding DNA: TGTGCCAGCAGTTTACGGGTTGCTGGAAACACCATATATTTT. As protein: CASSLRVAGNTIYF. Supplemented by reference TRBV28 and TRBJ1-3, the full variable domain reads DVKVTQSSRYLVKRTGEKVFLECVQDMDHENMFWYRQDPGLGLRLIYFSYDVKMKEKGDIPEGYSVSREKKERFSLILESASTNQTSMYLCASSLRVAGNTIYFGEGSWLTVV.

The rearrangement uses TRBV11-3 and TRBJ2-1; no clear D. This CDR3 contains 16 residues. Germline V gene sequence: CDR1 SGHNT, CDR2 YENEEA. Between the trimmed V and J ends, which lost 1 base and 0 bases, there was a span of 10 bases. The CDR3 is CASSLVAASSYNEQFF. The CDR3 DNA reads TGTGCCAGCAGCTTAGTGGCGGCGAGCTCCTACAATGAGCAGTTCTTC.

The genes are TRBV7-6 and TRBJ2-7; 9 positions agree with TRBD2. Trimming cost V 1 base and J 3 bases; bases outside gene matches: 10. CDR1 and CDR2 from the germline V gene are SGHVS and FNYEAQ. The CDR3 has 17 amino acids. The CDR3 nucleotides read TGTGCCAGCAGCTTAGATCCCGGGACTAGCAAAGACTACGAGCAGTACTTC. Its translation: CASSLDPGTSKDYEQYF.

This sequence joins TRBV10-3 and TRBJ2-1; D gene ambiguous. The germline V and J ends were trimmed by 4 bases and 3 bases, with 16 bases remaining between them. Germline-derived CDR1 and CDR2 are ENHRY and SYGVKD. There are 16 residues in the CDR3. CDR3 DNA sequence: TGTGCCATCAGTGGCGCGAGGAGCGATAACTACAATGAGCAGTTCTTC. Its translation: CAISGARSDNYNEQFF.

This clone was seen only once. The chain carries TRBV5-5 and TRBJ1-1; no clear D gene. Trimming shortened V by 2 bases and J by 0 bases, and 5 bases separated the two germline ends. Germline CDR1 SGHKS, CDR2 YYEKEE (reference sequence). This CDR3 has 13 residues. The CDR3 spells CASSFRLNTEAFF. The CDR3 coding sequence is TGTGCCAGCAGCTTTCGGTTGAACACTGAAGCTTTCTTT.

This sequence joins TRBV29-1 and TRBJ2-7, with 11 bases that match TRBD1. V dropped 5 bases and J dropped 5; count of bases not matched to a gene: 8. CDR3 length equals 14 residues. Germline loops: CDR1 SQVTM, CDR2 ANQGSEA. The CDR3 coding sequence is TGCAGCGTTCTACCGGGACAGGGGGTCCACGAGCAGTACTTC. Protein product: CSVLPGQGVHEQYF.

Comment on this clone: The same CDR3 can be traced to other DNA sequences in this sample. The chain is built from TRBV27 and TRBJ1-5; D remains ambiguous. Germline V gene sequence: CDR1 MNHEY, CDR2 SMNVEV (reference sequence). V lost 4 bases and J 2 bases, leaving 9 bases between the germline ends. The CDR3 consists of 14 residues. CDR3 sequence (DNA): TGTGCCAGCAGTTCCGGTCAGGGCAATCAGCCCCAGCATTTT. This encodes CASSSGQGNQPQHF.

The chain couples TRBV14 to TRBJ1-1; weak D call: TRBD1 (6 bases). The germline V gene has CDR1 SGHDN and CDR2 FVKESK. V lost 1 base and J lost 0, with 21 bases in between. The CDR3 has 19 residues. The CDR3 DNA follows: TGTGCCAGCAGCCAAGGGGGGCCGGTTTGGGGTGCGGTGAACACTGAAGCTTTCTTT. It codes for CASSQGGPVWGAVNTEAFF.

The rearrangement joins TRBV19 to TRBJ1-2; TRBD1 agrees at 7 bases. In germline, CDR1 is LNHDA, CDR2 SQIVND (reference sequence). This CDR3 has 15 amino acids. V lost 3 bases, J lost 8 bases, and 12 bases stayed unmatched. CDR3 region: CASSIERTGMLGYTF. The CDR3 DNA is TGTGCCAGTAGTATCGAGAGGACAGGAATGCTGGGCTACACCTTC.

The chain has TRBV4-1 and TRBJ2-7; 13 bases align to TRBD2. Losses at the gene ends were 4 bases for V and 2 bases for J; bases not matched to a gene: 2. This CDR3 comprises 15 residues. CDR1 is MGHRA and CDR2 is YSYEKL in the germline V gene. The CDR3 sequence: CASSPGTSGTYEQYF. The CDR3 bases are TGCGCCAGCAGCCCCGGGACTAGCGGGACCTACGAGCAGTACTTC.

The CDR3, as DNA: TGTGCCGGGGGGTCAGGTCGCACAGATACGCAGTATTTT. Translated: CAGGSGRTDTQYF. The chain is built from TRBV7-9 and TRBJ2-3; tentative D call: TRBD2 (6 bases). The V gene lost 11 bases and the J gene lost 1 base, with 13 bases spanning the gap. The CDR3 is 13 residues long. The germline CDR1 and CDR2 sequences are SEHNR and FQNEAQ (reference sequence).

The genes are TRBV9 and TRBJ2-2; D unresolved. The germline V gene encodes CDR1 SGDLS and CDR2 YYNGEE. V lost 4 bases to trimming and J lost 6 bases, with 13 bases between them. The CDR3 spans 14 residues. CDR3 loop: CASSSRNAPGELFF. The CDR3 DNA is TGTGCCAGCAGCTCCCGCAATGCCCCCGGGGAGCTGTTTTTT. Filled out from reference TRBV9 and TRBJ2-2, the complete variable domain reads DSGVTQTPKHLITATGQRVTLRCSPRSGDLSVYWYQQSLDQGLQFLIQYYNGEERAKGNILERFSAQQFPDLHSELNLSSLELGDSALYFCASSSRNAPGELFFGEGSRLTVL.

The rearrangement uses TRBV21-1 and TRBJ2-7; the table calls TRBD1, which could not be checked here. TRBV21-1 is labeled a pseudogene. This CDR3 comprises 13 residues. The CDR3 here is CASSSRTGHEQYF. CDR3 nucleotides: TGTGCCAGCAGCAGCCGGACAGGCCACGAGCAGTACTTC.

The chain links TRBV6-5 to TRBJ2-2; no reliable D call. The V end was cut by 3 bases, the J end by 5 bases, with 16 bases between. CDR1 is MNHEY, CDR2 SVGAGI, per germline. The CDR3 spans 16 residues. The CDR3 nucleotides read TGTGCCAGCAGTTATTTTGAGGCCGCTGGAACCGGGGAGCTGTTTTTT. This gives the protein CASSYFEAAGTGELFF.

J is TRBJ2-3 and V is TRBV9; 10 bases agree with TRBD2. V was clipped by 3 bases and J by 1 base; unmatched bases: 5. The CDR3 has 16 amino acids. From germline, CDR1 is SGDLS and CDR2 YYNGEE. The CDR3 nucleotides are TGTGCCAGCAGCGCCGGGACTAGCGACCGCACAGATACGCAGTATTTT. Translation gives CASSAGTSDRTDTQYF.

Regarding this clone: Other nucleotide sequences from this sample produce the same CDR3. The chain joins TRBV15 to TRBJ1-5; tentative D call: TRBD1 (5 bases). V was pared by 5 bases and J by 4 bases, with 12 bases between. Germline V gene lookup returns CDR1 LNHNV and CDR2 YYDKDF (reference sequence). The CDR3 contains 14 residues. The CDR3 region is CATSLTEGNQPQHF. The CDR3 DNA is TGTGCCACCAGCCTAACTGAGGGGAATCAGCCCCAGCATTTT.

The V gene is TRBV9, the J gene TRBJ2-7; D ambiguous. V gave up 3 bases and J gave up 4 bases, with 11 bases separating them. The germline V gene has CDR1 SGDLS and CDR2 YYNGEE. This CDR3 spans 13 amino acids. Here the CDR3 reads CASSAGMGYEQYF. The CDR3 DNA reads TGTGCCAGCAGCGCCGGAATGGGTTACGAGCAGTACTTC. Supplemented by reference TRBV9 and TRBJ2-7, the full variable domain reads DSGVTQTPKHLITATGQRVTLRCSPRSGDLSVYWYQQSLDQGLQFLIQYYNGEERAKGNILERFSAQQFPDLHSELNLSSLELGDSALYFCASSAGMGYEQYFGPGTRLTVT.

This chain links TRBV5-1 with TRBJ2-2; D is uncertain. Trimming cost V 10 bases and J 3 bases, with 10 bases left between them. Germline-derived CDR1 and CDR2 are SGHRS and YFSETQ. The CDR3 is 12 amino acids. The CDR3 reads CALRRDTGELFF. The CDR3 coding sequence is TGCGCCCTACGAAGGGACACCGGGGAGCTGTTTTTT.